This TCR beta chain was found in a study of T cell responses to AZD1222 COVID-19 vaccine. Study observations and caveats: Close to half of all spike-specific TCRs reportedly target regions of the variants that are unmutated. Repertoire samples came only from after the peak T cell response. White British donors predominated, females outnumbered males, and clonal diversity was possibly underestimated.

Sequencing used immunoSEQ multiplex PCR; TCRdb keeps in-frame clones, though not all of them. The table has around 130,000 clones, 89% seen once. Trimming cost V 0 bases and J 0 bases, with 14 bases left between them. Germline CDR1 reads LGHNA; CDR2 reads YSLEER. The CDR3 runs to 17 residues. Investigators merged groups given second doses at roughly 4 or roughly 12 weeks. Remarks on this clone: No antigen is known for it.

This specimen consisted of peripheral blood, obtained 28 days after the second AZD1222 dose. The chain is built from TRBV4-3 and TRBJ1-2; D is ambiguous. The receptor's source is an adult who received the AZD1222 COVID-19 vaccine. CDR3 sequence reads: CASSQDSLGWTNYGYTF. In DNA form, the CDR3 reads TGCGCCAGCAGCCAAGATTCCCTGGGTTGGACTAACTATGGCTACACCTTC.